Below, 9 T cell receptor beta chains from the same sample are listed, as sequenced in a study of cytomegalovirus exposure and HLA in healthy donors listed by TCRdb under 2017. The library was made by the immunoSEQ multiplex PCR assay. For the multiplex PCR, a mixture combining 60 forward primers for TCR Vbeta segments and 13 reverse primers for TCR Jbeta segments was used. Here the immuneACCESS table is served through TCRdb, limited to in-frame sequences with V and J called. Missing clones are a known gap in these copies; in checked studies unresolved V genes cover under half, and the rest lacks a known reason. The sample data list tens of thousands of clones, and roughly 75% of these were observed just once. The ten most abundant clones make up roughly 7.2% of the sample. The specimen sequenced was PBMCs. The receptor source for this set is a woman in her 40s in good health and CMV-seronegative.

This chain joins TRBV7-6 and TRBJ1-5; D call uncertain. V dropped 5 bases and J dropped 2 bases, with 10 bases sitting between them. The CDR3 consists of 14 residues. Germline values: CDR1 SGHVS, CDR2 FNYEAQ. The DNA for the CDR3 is TGTGCCAGCAGCCCCCGAACTGGCAATCAGCCCCAGCATTTT. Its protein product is CASSPRTGNQPQHF.

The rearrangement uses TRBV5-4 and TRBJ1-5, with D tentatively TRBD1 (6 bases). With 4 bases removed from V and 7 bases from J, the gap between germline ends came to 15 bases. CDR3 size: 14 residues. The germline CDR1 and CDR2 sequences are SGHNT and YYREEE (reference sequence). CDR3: CASSRAGAGQPQHF. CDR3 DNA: TGTGCCAGCAGCCGGGCAGGGGCCGGGCAGCCCCAGCATTTT.

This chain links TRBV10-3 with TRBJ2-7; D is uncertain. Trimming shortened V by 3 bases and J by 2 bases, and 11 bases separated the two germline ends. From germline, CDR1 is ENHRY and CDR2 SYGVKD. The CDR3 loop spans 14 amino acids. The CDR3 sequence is CAISEAGEPYEQYF. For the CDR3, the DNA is TGTGCCATCAGTGAAGCCGGTGAGCCCTACGAGCAGTACTTC.

The CDR3 DNA reads as TGTGCCAGCAGTTTATACCTAGCGCGGTACGAGCAGTACTTC. It is translated as CASSLYLARYEQYF. The V call is TRBV28, the J call TRBJ2-7, with D maybe TRBD2 (6 bases). The germline V and J ends were trimmed by 1 base and 4 bases, with 11 bases remaining between them. The CDR3 has 14 amino acids. From germline, CDR1 is MDHEN and CDR2 SYDVKM. The variable domain in full, with the rest retrieved from reference TRBV28 and TRBJ2-7, is DVKVTQSSRYLVKRTGEKVFLECVQDMDHENMFWYRQDPGLGLRLIYFSYDVKMKEKGDIPEGYSVSREKKERFSLILESASTNQTSMYLCASSLYLARYEQYFGPGTRLTVT.

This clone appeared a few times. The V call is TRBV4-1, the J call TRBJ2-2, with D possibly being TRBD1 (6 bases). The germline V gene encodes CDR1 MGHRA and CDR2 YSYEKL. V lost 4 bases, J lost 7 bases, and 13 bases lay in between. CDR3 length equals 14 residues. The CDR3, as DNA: TGCGCCAGCAGCCCCAGGGGCGTTGGCGGGGAGCTGTTTTTT. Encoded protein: CASSPRGVGGELFF.

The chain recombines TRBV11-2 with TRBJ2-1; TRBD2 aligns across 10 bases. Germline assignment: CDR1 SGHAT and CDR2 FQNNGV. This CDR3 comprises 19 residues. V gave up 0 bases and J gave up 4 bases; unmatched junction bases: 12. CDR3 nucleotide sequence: TGTGCCAGCAGCTTAGAGAGGGGGTTAGCGGGAGGAGTTTACAATGAGCAGTTCTTC. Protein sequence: CASSLERGLAGGVYNEQFF. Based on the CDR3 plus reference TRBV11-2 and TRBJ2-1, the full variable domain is EAGVAQSPRYKIIEKRQSVAFWCNPISGHATLYWYQQILGQGPKLLIQFQNNGVVDDSQLPKDRFSAERLKGVDSTLKIQPAKLEDSAVYLCASSLERGLAGGVYNEQFFGPGTRLTVL.

CDR3 DNA: TGTGCCAGCAGTACTAGGGGGGCGGGGGTTAGGTGGAACACTGAAGCTTTCTTT. Translated: CASSTRGAGVRWNTEAFF. The chain is built from TRBV28 and TRBJ1-1; a possible D gene is TRBD1 (6 bases). The germline V and J ends were trimmed by 5 bases and 1 base, with 23 bases remaining between them. CDR1 MDHEN and CDR2 SYDVKM come from the germline V gene. This CDR3 is 18 amino acids long.

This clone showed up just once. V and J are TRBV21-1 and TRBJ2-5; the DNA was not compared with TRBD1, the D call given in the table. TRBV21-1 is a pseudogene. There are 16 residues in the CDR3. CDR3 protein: CASSKNHQGSGETQYF. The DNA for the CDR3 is TGTGCCAGCAGCAAAAATCATCAGGGGTCGGGGGAGACCCAGTACTTC.

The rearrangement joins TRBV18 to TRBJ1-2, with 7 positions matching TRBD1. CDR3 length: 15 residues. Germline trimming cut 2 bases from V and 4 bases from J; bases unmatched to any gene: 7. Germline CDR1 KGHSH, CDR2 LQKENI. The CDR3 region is CASSPSTGESYGYTF. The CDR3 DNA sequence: TGTGCCAGCTCACCATCCACAGGGGAGTCCTATGGCTACACCTTC.